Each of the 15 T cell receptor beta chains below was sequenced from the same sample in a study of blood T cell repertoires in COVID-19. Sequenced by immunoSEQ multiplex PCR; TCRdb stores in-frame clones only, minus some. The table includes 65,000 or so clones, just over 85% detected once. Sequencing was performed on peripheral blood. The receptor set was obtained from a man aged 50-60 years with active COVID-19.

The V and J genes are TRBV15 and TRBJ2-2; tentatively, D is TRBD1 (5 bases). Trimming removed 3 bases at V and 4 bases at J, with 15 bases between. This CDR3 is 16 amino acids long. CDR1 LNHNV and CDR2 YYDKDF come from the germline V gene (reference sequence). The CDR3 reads CATSRKGSGITGELFF. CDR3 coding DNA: TGTGCCACCAGCAGGAAGGGGTCAGGTATCACCGGGGAGCTGTTTTTT.

CDR3 protein: CASRRNTGNPETQYF. CDR3 in DNA: TGTGCCAGCAGAAGAAATACAGGGAACCCAGAGACCCAGTACTTC. The chain carries TRBV6-5 and TRBJ2-5; tentative D call: TRBD1 (6 bases). Trimming removed 6 bases from V and 4 bases from J, with 18 bases in between. Germline-derived CDR1 and CDR2 are MNHEY and SVGAGI. This CDR3 spans 15 amino acids.

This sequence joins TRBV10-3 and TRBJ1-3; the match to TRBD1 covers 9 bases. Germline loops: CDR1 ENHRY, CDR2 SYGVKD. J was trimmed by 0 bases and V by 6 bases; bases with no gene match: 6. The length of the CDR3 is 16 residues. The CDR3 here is CAISPGQGSSGNTIYF. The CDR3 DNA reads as TGTGCCATCAGCCCCGGACAGGGGAGCTCTGGAAACACCATATATTTT.

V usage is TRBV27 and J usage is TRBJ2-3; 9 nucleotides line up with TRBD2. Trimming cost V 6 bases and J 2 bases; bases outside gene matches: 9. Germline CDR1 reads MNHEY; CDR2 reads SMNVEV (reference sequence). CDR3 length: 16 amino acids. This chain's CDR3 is CASRPVTSGATDTQYF. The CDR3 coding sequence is TGTGCCAGCAGGCCAGTGACTAGCGGAGCCACAGATACGCAGTATTTT.

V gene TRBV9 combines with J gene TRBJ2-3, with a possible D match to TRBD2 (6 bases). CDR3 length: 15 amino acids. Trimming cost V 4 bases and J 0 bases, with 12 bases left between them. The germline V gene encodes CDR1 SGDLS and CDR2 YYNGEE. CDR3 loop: CASSRDFSSTDTQYF. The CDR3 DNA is TGTGCCAGCAGCCGGGACTTCTCTAGCACAGATACGCAGTATTTT.

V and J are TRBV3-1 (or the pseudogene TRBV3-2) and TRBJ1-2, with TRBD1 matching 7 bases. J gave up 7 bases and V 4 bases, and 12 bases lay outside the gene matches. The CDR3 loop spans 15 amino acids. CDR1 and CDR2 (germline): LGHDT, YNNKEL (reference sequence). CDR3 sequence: CASSLEQGKISGYTF. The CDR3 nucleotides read TGTGCCAGCAGCCTTGAACAGGGGAAGATCTCTGGCTACACCTTC.

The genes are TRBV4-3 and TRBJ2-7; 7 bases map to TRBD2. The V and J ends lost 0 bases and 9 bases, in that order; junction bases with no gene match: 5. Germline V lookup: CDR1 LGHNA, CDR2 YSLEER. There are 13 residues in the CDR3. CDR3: CASSQEPSGSQYF. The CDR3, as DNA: TGCGCCAGCAGCCAAGAGCCTAGCGGATCGCAGTACTTC.

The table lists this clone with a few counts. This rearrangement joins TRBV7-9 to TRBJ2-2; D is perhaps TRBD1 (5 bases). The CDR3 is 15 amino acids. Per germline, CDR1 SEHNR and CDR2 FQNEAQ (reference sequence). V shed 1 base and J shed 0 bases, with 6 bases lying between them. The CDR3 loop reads CASSLVQANTGELFF. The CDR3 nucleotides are TGTGCCAGCAGCTTAGTACAGGCGAACACCGGGGAGCTGTTTTTT.

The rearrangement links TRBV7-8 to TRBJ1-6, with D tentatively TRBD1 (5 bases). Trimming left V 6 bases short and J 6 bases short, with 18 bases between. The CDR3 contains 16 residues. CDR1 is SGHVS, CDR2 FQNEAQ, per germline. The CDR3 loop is CASRVSGGDRNSPLHF. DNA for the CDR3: TGTGCCAGCAGAGTGTCCGGGGGGGACCGTAATTCACCCCTCCACTTT.

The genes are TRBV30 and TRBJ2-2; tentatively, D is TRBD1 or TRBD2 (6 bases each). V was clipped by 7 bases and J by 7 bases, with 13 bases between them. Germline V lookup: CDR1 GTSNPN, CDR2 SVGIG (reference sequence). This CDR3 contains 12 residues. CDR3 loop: CASGAGNGELFF. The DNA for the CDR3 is TGTGCCTCGGGGGCAGGGAACGGGGAGCTGTTTTTT.

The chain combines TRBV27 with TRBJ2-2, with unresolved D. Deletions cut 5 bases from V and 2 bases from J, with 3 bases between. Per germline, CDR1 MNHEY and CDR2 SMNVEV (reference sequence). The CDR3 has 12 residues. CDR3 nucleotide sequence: TGTGCCAGCAGTCCAAACACCGGGGAGCTGTTTTTT. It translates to CASSPNTGELFF.

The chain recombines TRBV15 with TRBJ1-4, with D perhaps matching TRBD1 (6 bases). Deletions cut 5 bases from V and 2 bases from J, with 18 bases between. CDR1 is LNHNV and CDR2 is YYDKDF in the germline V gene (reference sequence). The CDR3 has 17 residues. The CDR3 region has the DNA TGTGCCACCAGCCGTGGGACAAAGGGATTTACTAATGAAAAACTGTTTTTT. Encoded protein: CATSRGTKGFTNEKLFF.

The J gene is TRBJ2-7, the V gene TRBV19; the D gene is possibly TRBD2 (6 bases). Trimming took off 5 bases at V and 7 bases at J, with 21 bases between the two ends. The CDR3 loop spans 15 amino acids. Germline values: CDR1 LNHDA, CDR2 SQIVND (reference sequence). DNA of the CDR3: TGTGCCAGTAGTGGGTTTCTCGGCCCCGGGAGAGAGCAGTACTTC. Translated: CASSGFLGPGREQYF.

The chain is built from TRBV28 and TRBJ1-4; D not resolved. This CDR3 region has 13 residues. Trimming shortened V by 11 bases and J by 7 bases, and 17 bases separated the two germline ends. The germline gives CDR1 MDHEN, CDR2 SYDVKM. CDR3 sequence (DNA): TGTGCCGTCTTGGCCCCGGCGGGTGAAAAACTGTTTTTT. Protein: CAVLAPAGEKLFF.

The CDR3 DNA is TGTGCCAGCAGCCCGGGACTAGCGGGAGGACGCGAGCAGTTCTTC. The encoded protein is CASSPGLAGGREQFF. The genes are TRBV5-5 and TRBJ2-1; 15 bases line up with TRBD2. The CDR3 is 15 amino acids. Germline values: CDR1 SGHKS, CDR2 YYEKEE (reference sequence). The ends lost 4 bases at V and 10 bases at J; junction bases unmatched: 6.